These 2 T cell receptor beta chains originate from one sample sequenced in a study of blood T cell repertoires in COVID-19. TCRdb keeps only in-frame clones here, not all; method: immunoSEQ multiplex PCR. The sample records approximately 200,000 clones, around 88% being singletons. The sample comprised PBMCs or T cells enriched from blood (not recorded which). The receptors shown here come from a woman aged 30 to 39 who had recovered from COVID-19.

The V call is TRBV7-9, the J call TRBJ1-3; D not certain. CDR3 length: 14 residues. CDR1 and CDR2 (germline): SEHNR, FQNEAQ (reference sequence). The V gene lost 3 bases and the J gene lost 3 bases, with 9 bases spanning the gap. The CDR3 is CASSLEAIGNTIYF. The CDR3 DNA reads TGTGCCAGCAGCTTGGAGGCTATTGGAAACACCATATATTTT.

The V gene is TRBV2, the J gene TRBJ1-5; 9 nucleotides match TRBD1. Unmatched junction bases numbered 4, after V lost 6 bases and J lost 4 bases. This CDR3 comprises 14 residues. Germline CDR1 is SNHLY and CDR2 is FYNNEI. DNA of the CDR3: TGTGCCAGCAGCCGGACAGGGGCAAATCAGCCCCAGCATTTT. Translated, it gives CASSRTGANQPQHF.